These T cell receptor beta chains were read from a single sample in a study of blood T cell repertoires in COVID-19. Sequenced by immunoSEQ multiplex PCR; TCRdb stores in-frame clones only, minus some. This sample has roughly 150,000 clones, with approximately 73% found just once. The sequenced material came from peripheral blood. These receptor sequences come from a man in his sixties with acute or convalescent COVID-19. The CDR3 runs from the conserved cysteine through the conserved F or W. A D gene is named only where the DNA matches it firmly. The size of a clone is reported for some rows only, either as once, few or many, or as a class for expanded clones.

size	V	D	J	DNA	CDR3
few	TRBV5-8	NA	TRBJ1-2	TGTGCCAGCACCACAGGGCCAGGCGGCTATGGCTACACCTTC	CASTTGPGGYGYTF
NA	TRBV5-1	TRBD2	TRBJ2-5	TGCGCCAGCAGCTTGACTAGCGGGAGAGGAGAGACCCAGTACTTC	CASSLTSGRGETQYF
NA	TRBV5-1	NA	TRBJ2-7	TGCGCCAGCAGCTTGCAAGACAGGCAGCTAGGGCAGTACTTC	CASSLQDRQLGQYF
NA	TRBV10-3	NA	TRBJ1-5	TGTGCCATCAGTGAGACTCATCTTAGCAATCAGCCCCAGCATTTT	CAISETHLSNQPQHF
few	TRBV19	TRBD2	TRBJ2-2	TGTGCCAGTAGTATAGACGGCGGGAGGGGTTCCGGGGAGCTGTTTTTT	CASSIDGGRGSGELFF
NA	TRBV24-1	NA	TRBJ2-5	TGTGCCACCAGTGACGCTAGGGGGTTAGGGGAGACCCAGTACTTC	CATSDARGLGETQYF
few	TRBV5-4	TRBD1	TRBJ2-6	TGTGCCAGCAGCACGTCCCGGGACAGTTCTGGGGCCAACGTCCTGACTTTC	CASSTSRDSSGANVLTF
NA	TRBV7-3	NA	TRBJ2-3	TGTGCCAGCAGCTTACGTCGGGGCACAGATACGCAGTATTTT	CASSLRRGTDTQYF
NA	TRBV6-4	NA	TRBJ2-7	TGTGCCAGCAGCCCCAGGGGTGAGAGGTTTTTCTCCTACGAGCAGTACTTC	CASSPRGERFFSYEQYF
NA	TRBV28	TRBD2	TRBJ2-7	TGTGCCAGCAGTCTAGCGGGAGTAAGAACCTACGAGCAGTACTTC	CASSLAGVRTYEQYF
NA	TRBV19	NA	TRBJ1-2	TGTGCCAGTAGTACACACAGGGAGGGTGGCTACACCTTC	CASSTHREGGYTF
NA	TRBV27	NA	TRBJ2-2	TGTGCCAGCAGTTTAGTAAACACCGGGGAGCTGTTTTTT	CASSLVNTGELFF
NA	TRBV7-9	NA	TRBJ2-7	TGTGCCAGCAGCACAAGGGACTTATTATCCTACGAGCAGTACTTC	CASSTRDLLSYEQYF
NA	TRBV18	NA	TRBJ2-1	TGTGCCAGCTCACCTCGAACTAACTACAATGAGCAGTTCTTC	CASSPRTNYNEQFF
NA	TRBV3-1/TRBV3-2	TRBD1	TRBJ2-5	TGTGCCAGCAGCCAACCCCTGGGGACAGGGGTAGAGACCCAGTACTTC	CASSQPLGTGVETQYF
NA	TRBV2	TRBD2	TRBJ2-7	TGTGCCAGCAGGACTAGCGGTCCCTACGAGCAGTACTTC	CASRTSGPYEQYF
NA	TRBV30	TRBD1	TRBJ1-2	TGTGCCTGGAGTGCCCGGGACAGGGGGAACTATGGCTACACCTTC	CAWSARDRGNYGYTF
NA	TRBV6-1	TRBD2	TRBJ2-5	TGTGCCAGCAGTGAATGGACTAGCGGGACCCTCGGAGGGAAGACCCAGTACTTC	CASSEWTSGTLGGKTQYF
NA	TRBV20-1	NA	TRBJ2-5	TGCAGTGTCCCCGAGGAGACCCAGTACTTC	CSVPEETQYF
NA	TRBV25-1	NA	TRBJ2-1	TGTGCCAGCAGTTTTTCTGAGGGAGAGATCTACAATGAGCAGTTCTTC	CASSFSEGEIYNEQFF
NA	TRBV2	NA	TRBJ1-1	TGTGCCAGCAGTGAGGCGGGAGGAGCTGAAGCTTTCTTT	CASSEAGGAEAFF
NA	TRBV2	NA	TRBJ2-7	TGTGCCAGCAGTGAAACAAGGAGCTACGAGCAGTACTTC	CASSETRSYEQYF
NA	TRBV7-8	TRBD2	TRBJ2-1	TGTGCCAGCAGCTCGGGCCCGGGGGGGTACAATGAGCAGTTCTTC	CASSSGPGGYNEQFF
NA	TRBV6-1	TRBD2	TRBJ2-1	TGTGCCAGCAGTGAACAGTCGGGACTACCAGACAATGAGCAGTTCTTC	CASSEQSGLPDNEQFF
NA	TRBV2	NA	TRBJ2-3	TGTGCCAGCGTGCCCGGAGGCACAGATACGCAGTATTTT	CASVPGGTDTQYF
NA	TRBV28	NA	TRBJ1-2	TGTGCCAGCAGTTCGCCCCCAGGGGGCTACACCTTC	CASSSPPGGYTF
NA	TRBV10-1	TRBD1	TRBJ2-7	TGCGCCAGCAGCGGACAGGGGTCCTACGAGCAGTACTTC	CASSGQGSYEQYF
NA	TRBV6-6	NA	TRBJ2-2	TGTGCCAGCAGAAGACAGCCCGAGGCCGGGGAGCTGTTTTTT	CASRRQPEAGELFF
NA	TRBV6-4	TRBD2	TRBJ2-5	TGTGCCAGCAGTGACTCGAGGAAGCGGGAGGGAGAGGAAGAGACCCAGTACTTC	CASSDSRKREGEEETQYF
many	TRBV5-4	NA	TRBJ1-5	TGTGCCAGCAGCTTGGGGCCAGGCGGCAATCAGCCCCAGCATTTT	CASSLGPGGNQPQHF
NA	TRBV5-1	TRBD2	TRBJ2-3	TGCGCCAGCAGCTTGGGACTAGCGGGTTTTAGCACAGATACGCAGTATTTT	CASSLGLAGFSTDTQYF
NA	TRBV30	NA	TRBJ1-1	TGTGCCTGGGGGGGGAACCGGGTACACACTGAAGCTTTCTTT	CAWGGNRVHTEAFF
NA	TRBV5-1	NA	TRBJ2-7	TGCGCCAGCAGCTTGGATCGAACAGGGCTTGAGTACTTC	CASSLDRTGLEYF
NA	TRBV4-1	TRBD2	TRBJ2-3	TGCGCCAGCAGCCAAGAATCCGGGAGGGCCGGCTCCGATACGCAGTATTTT	CASSQESGRAGSDTQYF
NA	TRBV4-1	TRBD2	TRBJ2-7	TGCGCCAGCAGCCAAAAAGCGGGAGATACCTACGAGCAGTACTTC	CASSQKAGDTYEQYF
NA	TRBV4-1	TRBD1	TRBJ2-2	TGCGCCAGCAGCCAAGCGACAGGGCCGAACACCGGGGAGCTGTTTTTT	CASSQATGPNTGELFF
few	TRBV6-5	NA	TRBJ2-7	TGTGCCAGCCGGTCAAGTACTAGCTCTGAGAACGAGCAGTACTTC	CASRSSTSSENEQYF
NA	TRBV29-1	NA	TRBJ2-1	TGCAGCGCCGGACCCACAGGGTTCGAGCAGTTCTTC	CSAGPTGFEQFF
NA	TRBV25-1	TRBD1	TRBJ1-4	TGTGCCAGCAGCCCCGGACAGGGAACGGTTGGTGAAAAACTGTTTTTT	CASSPGQGTVGEKLFF
NA	TRBV5-1	TRBD2	TRBJ2-7	TGCGCCAGCAGCTTTGCATCCGGACTAGCGGAAGAGCAGTACTTC	CASSFASGLAEEQYF
NA	TRBV18	NA	TRBJ1-1	TGTGCCAGCTCACCACGCAGGGAATTCGTAGAAGCTTTCTTT	CASSPRREFVEAFF
NA	TRBV10-1	NA	TRBJ1-1	TGCGCCAGCAGTGAGTCGATGAGGGACACTGAAGCTTTCTTT	CASSESMRDTEAFF
NA	TRBV27	NA	TRBJ1-1	TGTGCCAGCAGTTTCCAGGGGTGGGACACTGAAGCTTTCTTT	CASSFQGWDTEAFF
NA	TRBV28	NA	TRBJ2-3	TGTGCCAGCAGCCAAGCAAGGCGGGACCGCACAGATACGCAGTATTTT	CASSQARRDRTDTQYF
NA	TRBV5-1	TRBD1	TRBJ1-2	TGCGCCAGCAGCTTGGGGCAGGGGGATCTTCATGGCTACACCTTC	CASSLGQGDLHGYTF
few	TRBV6-6	TRBD1	TRBJ2-1	TGTGCCAGCAGTCGACAGGGGGCAAGTTCCTACAATGAGCAGTTCTTC	CASSRQGASSYNEQFF
few	TRBV10-3	NA	TRBJ2-5	TGTGCCATCAGTGGGAACAGACCAGAGACCCAGTACTTC	CAISGNRPETQYF
NA	TRBV5-1	TRBD1	TRBJ2-7	TGCGCCAGCAGCTCGACAGGGGGGGAGCAGTACTTC	CASSSTGGEQYF
many	TRBV7-6	TRBD1	TRBJ2-1	TGTGCCAGCAGCTGGACAGGGGGCGAGCAGTTCTTC	CASSWTGGEQFF
NA	TRBV11-2	NA	TRBJ2-3	TGTGCCAGCAGCTCCCTTTCCAGCGGACCGGAGACTAGCACAGATACGCAGTATTTT	CASSSLSSGPETSTDTQYF
NA	TRBV6-5	NA	TRBJ2-7	TGTGCCACAAGACAAGGGGCAGGGCGCTCCTACGAGCAGTACTTC	CATRQGAGRSYEQYF
NA	TRBV4-1	TRBD1	TRBJ1-1	TGCGCCAGCAGCCAAGTAGACAGGGAGGAGACTGAAGCTTTCTTT	CASSQVDREETEAFF
NA	TRBV2	NA	TRBJ2-3	TGTGCCAGCAGGCCCGGGATTTTTGGAGATACGCAGTATTTT	CASRPGIFGDTQYF
NA	TRBV30	NA	TRBJ2-7	TGTGCCTGGAGTGTGGGCGGGAACTCCTACGAGCAGTACTTC	CAWSVGGNSYEQYF
few	TRBV2	TRBD1	TRBJ2-2	TGTGCCAGCAGTGAAGCGCTTCCGGACAGGGAAAACACCGGGGAGCTGTTTTTT	CASSEALPDRENTGELFF
NA	TRBV3-1/TRBV3-2	NA	TRBJ2-3	TGTGCCAGCAGCCTAGGCCTAGCAGCTTATACGCAGTATTTT	CASSLGLAAYTQYF
few	TRBV28	TRBD1	TRBJ1-6	TGTGCCAGCAAGGGGACAGTCATTAATTCACCCCTCCACTTT	CASKGTVINSPLHF